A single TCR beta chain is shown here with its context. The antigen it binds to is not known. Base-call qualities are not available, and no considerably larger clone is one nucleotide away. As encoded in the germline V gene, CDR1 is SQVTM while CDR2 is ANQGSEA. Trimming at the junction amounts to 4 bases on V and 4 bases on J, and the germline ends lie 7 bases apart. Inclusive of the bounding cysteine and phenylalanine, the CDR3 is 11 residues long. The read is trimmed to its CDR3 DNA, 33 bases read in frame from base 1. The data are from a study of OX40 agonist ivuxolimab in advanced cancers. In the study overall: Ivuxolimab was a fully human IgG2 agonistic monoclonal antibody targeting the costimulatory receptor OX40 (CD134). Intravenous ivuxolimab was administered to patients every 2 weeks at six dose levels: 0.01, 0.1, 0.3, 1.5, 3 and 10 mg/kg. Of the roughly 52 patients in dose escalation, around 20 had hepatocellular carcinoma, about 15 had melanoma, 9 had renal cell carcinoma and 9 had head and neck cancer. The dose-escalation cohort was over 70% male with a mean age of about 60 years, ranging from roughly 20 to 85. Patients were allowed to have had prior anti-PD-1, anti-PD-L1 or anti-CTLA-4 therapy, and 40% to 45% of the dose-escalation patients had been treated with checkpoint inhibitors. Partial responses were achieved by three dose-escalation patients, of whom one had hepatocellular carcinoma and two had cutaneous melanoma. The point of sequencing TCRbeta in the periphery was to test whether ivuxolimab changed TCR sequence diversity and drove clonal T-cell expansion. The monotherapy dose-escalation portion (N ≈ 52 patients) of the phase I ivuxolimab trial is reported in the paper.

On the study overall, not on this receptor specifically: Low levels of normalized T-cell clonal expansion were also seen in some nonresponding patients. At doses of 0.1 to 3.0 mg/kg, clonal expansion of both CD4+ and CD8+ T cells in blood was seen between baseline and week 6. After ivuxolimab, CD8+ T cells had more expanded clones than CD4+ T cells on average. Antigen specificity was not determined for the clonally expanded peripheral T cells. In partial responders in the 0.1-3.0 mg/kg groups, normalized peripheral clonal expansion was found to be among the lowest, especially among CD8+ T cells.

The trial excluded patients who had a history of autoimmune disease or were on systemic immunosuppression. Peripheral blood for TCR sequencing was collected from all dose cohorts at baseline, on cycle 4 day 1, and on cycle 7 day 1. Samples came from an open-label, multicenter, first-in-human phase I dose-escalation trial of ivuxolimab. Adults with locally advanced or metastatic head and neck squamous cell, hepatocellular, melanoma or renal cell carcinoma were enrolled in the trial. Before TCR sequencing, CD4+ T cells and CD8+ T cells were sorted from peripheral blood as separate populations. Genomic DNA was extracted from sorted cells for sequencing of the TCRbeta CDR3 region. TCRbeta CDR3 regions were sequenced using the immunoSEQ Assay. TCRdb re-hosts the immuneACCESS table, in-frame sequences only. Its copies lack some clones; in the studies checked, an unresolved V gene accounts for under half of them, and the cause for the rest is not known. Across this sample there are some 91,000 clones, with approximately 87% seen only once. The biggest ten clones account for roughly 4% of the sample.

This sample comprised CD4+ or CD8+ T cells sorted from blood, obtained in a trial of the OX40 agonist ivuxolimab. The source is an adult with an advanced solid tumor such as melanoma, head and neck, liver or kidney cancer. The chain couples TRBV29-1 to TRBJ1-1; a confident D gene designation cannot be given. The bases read TGCAGCGTTGTCAAGGCCACTGAAGCTTTCTTT. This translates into CSVVKATEAFF. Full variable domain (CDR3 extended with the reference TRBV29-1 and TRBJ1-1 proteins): SAVISQKPSRDICQRGTSLTIQCQVDSQVTMMFWYRQQPGQSLTLIATANQGSEATYESGFVIDKFPISRPNLTFSTLTVSNMSPEDSSIYLCSVVKATEAFFGQGTRLTVV.